This T cell receptor beta chain originates from a study of blood T cell repertoires in COVID-19. Study-wide context: PBMCs, B-cell-depleted T cells, or T cells were the source of the cDNA or gDNA that made up the material.

Authors' data handling: Reference gene primers were amplified, and this amplification served to estimate nucleated cell counts. Produced via immunoSEQ multiplex PCR; TCRdb's table is partial and in-frame only. The V and J calls and clone size are taken from that table; D and trimming were inferred from the DNA. The sample holds roughly 290,000 clones, 90% seen once. Only a few counts were recorded for this clone. This receptor was taken from a woman younger than 45 with COVID-19, enrolled during active disease. The sequencing input was peripheral blood.

The CDR3 bases are TGTGCCAGCAGTCCCTCGGGGTTTTCTTCCTATGGCTACACCTTC. This sequence encodes CASSPSGFSSYGYTF. This chain uses TRBV28 with TRBJ1-2; D is unresolved. The CDR3 extends over 15 amino acids. The V end was cut by 5 bases, the J end by 4 bases, with 17 bases between. Germline loops: CDR1 MDHEN, CDR2 SYDVKM.